Shown below are 2 T cell receptor beta chains from a single sample sequenced in a study of blood T cells in healthy people across ages (dated by TCRdb to the mid-2010s). The library was obtained by 5' RACE. Sequencing relied on an Illumina HiSeq 2500. A second PCR of roughly 7 to 12 cycles was run with a J-beta primer mix and a sample-barcoded 5' primer. The raw public data were reprocessed by TCRdb itself: fastp quality trimming at Q25, MiXCR clonotype calling, in-frame beta chains only. Records with the same CDR3 protein are collapsed into one entry carrying the most frequent genes and DNA. The sample includes 550,000 to 800,000 distinct CDR3 sequences, with about 21% observed a single time. The ten largest clones add up to roughly 3.6% of the sample. The sequencing input was blood. The receptors shown here come from a man between 65 and 79 years old in good health.

The CDR3 sequence is CASRTDYNSPLHF. CDR3 nucleotides: TGTGCCAGCCGGACAGATTATAATTCACCCCTCCACTTT. The V and J genes are TRBV13 and TRBJ1-6; TRBD1 is a possible D gene (6 bases). The germline V gene has CDR1 PRHDT and CDR2 FYEKMQ (reference sequence). Trimming removed 8 bases from V and 4 bases from J, with 9 bases in between. The CDR3 length is 13 residues.

The genes are TRBV7-9 and TRBJ1-4; D might be TRBD1 (5 bases). Trimming removed 5 bases from V and 8 bases from J, with 18 bases in between. This CDR3 spans 15 amino acids. Per the germline V gene, CDR1 is SEHNR and CDR2 is FQNEAQ (reference sequence). DNA of the CDR3: TGTGCCAGCAGCGCATTGGGGGTAGTGGAGGAAAAACTGTTTTTT. Its translation is CASSALGVVEEKLFF. The full variable domain, rest sourced from reference TRBV7-9 and TRBJ1-4, is DTGVSQNPRHKITKRGQNVTFRCDPISEHNRLYWYRQTLGQGPEFLTYFQNEAQLEKSRLLSDRFSAERPKGSFSTLEIQRTEQGDSAMYLCASSALGVVEEKLFFGSGTQLSVL.